These 4 T cell receptor beta chains came from one sample sequenced in a study of control samples from healthy donors and cancer patients. Sequenced by immunoSEQ multiplex PCR; TCRdb stores in-frame clones only, minus some. The sample lists 150,000 to 200,000 clones; 70% to 90% were seen once. Sequencing was done on a sample of blood. These receptors came from a man between 18 and 35 years old in good health.

V usage is TRBV12-3 or TRBV12-4 and J usage is TRBJ1-1; 7 bases match TRBD1. The CDR3 has 12 residues. The ends lost 6 bases at V and 12 bases at J; junction bases unmatched: 10. Written as DNA, the CDR3 is TGTGCCAGCAGACGCCCCGGGACAGCGCCTTTCTTT. This gives the protein CASRRPGTAPFF.

The chain combines TRBV7-2 with TRBJ2-7, with 8 bases fitting TRBD1. This CDR3 is 17 amino acids long. Germline CDR1 is SGHTA and CDR2 is FQGNSA. Trimming at V came to 1 base and at J to 3 bases, leaving 11 bases not matched to a gene. The CDR3 is CASSLVVWGTGYYEQYF. In DNA form, the CDR3 reads TGTGCCAGCAGCTTAGTTGTCTGGGGGACAGGTTACTACGAGCAGTACTTC.

This chain links TRBV2 with TRBJ2-2; possible D gene TRBD1, 5 bases. Trimming took off 7 bases at V and 0 bases at J, with 12 bases between the two ends. The CDR3 sequence is 15 residues long. The germline gives CDR1 SNHLY, CDR2 FYNNEI. CDR3 sequence: CASKGSRANTGELFF. The CDR3 DNA sequence: TGTGCCAGCAAGGGATCCAGGGCGAACACCGGGGAGCTGTTTTTT.

This chain joins TRBV13 and TRBJ2-7; TRBD2 matches at 12 bases. Germline assignment: CDR1 PRHDT and CDR2 FYEKMQ (reference sequence). The junction had 15 bases not matched to a gene; V was cut back by 6 bases and J by 0 bases. The CDR3 contains 19 residues. The CDR3 here is CASSTKLAGGPFTSYEQYF. The CDR3 coding sequence is TGTGCCAGCAGTACTAAACTAGCGGGGGGACCTTTTACCTCCTACGAGCAGTACTTC.